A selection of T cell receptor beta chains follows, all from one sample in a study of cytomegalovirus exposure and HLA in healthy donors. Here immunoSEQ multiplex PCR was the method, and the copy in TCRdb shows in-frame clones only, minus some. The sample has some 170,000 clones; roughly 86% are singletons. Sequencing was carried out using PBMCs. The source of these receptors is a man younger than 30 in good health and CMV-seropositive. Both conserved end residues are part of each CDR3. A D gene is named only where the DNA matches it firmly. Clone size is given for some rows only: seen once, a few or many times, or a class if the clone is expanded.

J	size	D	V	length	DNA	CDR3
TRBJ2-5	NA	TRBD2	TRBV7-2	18	TGTGCCAGCAGCTTAGGGACTAGCGGGGGTTGGTCCCAAGAGACCCAGTACTTC	CASSLGTSGGWSQETQYF
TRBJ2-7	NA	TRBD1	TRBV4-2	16	TGTGCCAGCAGCCAAAATACCGGGACAGGGATATACGAGCAGTACTTC	CASSQNTGTGIYEQYF
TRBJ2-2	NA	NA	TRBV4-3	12	TGCGCCAGCAGCCACAGGGGCGGGGAGCTGTTTTTT	CASSHRGGELFF
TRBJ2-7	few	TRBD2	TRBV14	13	TGTGCCAGCAGCCAAGATGGGCGGAGCGGGAAGTACTTC	CASSQDGRSGKYF
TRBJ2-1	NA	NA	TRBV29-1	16	TGCAGCGTTGAGTCCAGCAGGGGCTACTCCTACAATGAGCAGTTCTTC	CSVESSRGYSYNEQFF
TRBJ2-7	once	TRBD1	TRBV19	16	TGTGCCAGTAGTATTACAGGGGCGCCATACTCCTACGAGCAGTACTTC	CASSITGAPYSYEQYF
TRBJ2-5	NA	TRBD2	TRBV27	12	TGTGCCTCCAAGCGGGGGGGGGAGACCCAGTACTTC	CASKRGGETQYF
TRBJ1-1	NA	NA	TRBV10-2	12	TGCGCCACCAGACTATGGAACACTGAAGCTTTCTTT	CATRLWNTEAFF
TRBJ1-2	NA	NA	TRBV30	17	TGTGCCTGGAGTGTCGGGTGGGGGCTCACCGAGGACTATGGCTACACCTTC	CAWSVGWGLTEDYGYTF
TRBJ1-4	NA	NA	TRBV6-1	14	TGTGCCAGCACAGAAGGACAAACAAATGAAAAACTGTTTTTT	CASTEGQTNEKLFF
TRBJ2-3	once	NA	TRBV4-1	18	TGCGCCAGCAGCCGACTTCTAGCTTCCCCCCACGGATCGGCTACGCAGTATTTT	CASSRLLASPHGSATQYF
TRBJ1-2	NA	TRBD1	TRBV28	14	TGTGCCAGCAGTTTTGGGGACAGAGACTATGGCTACACCTTC	CASSFGDRDYGYTF
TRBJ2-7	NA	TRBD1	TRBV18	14	TGTGCCAGCTCTCTTGGGACAGGGCCGGACGAGCAGTACTTC	CASSLGTGPDEQYF
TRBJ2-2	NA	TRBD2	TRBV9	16	TGTGCCAGCAGCGTAACCCGGGCGGGGGATACCGGGGAGCTGTTTTTT	CASSVTRAGDTGELFF
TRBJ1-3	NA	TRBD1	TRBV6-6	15	TGTGCCAGCAGAGCGACAGGGGGATTGGGAAACACCATATATTTT	CASRATGGLGNTIYF
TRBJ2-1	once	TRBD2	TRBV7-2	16	TGTGCCAGCAGCCGGGGCGGGACTAGCGGCCGCAATGAGCAGTTCTTC	CASSRGGTSGRNEQFF
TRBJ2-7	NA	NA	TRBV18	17	TGTGCCAGCTCACCCGCGGCGGGACCGAGCCCGGCCTACGAGCAGTACTTC	CASSPAAGPSPAYEQYF
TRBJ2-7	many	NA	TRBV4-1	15	TGCGCCAGCAGCCAAGAAGCAGGCGTCTCCTACGAGCAGTACTTC	CASSQEAGVSYEQYF
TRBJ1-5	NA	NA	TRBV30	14	TGTGCCTGGAGTGTAGGAGGGGACAATCAGCCCCAGCATTTT	CAWSVGGDNQPQHF
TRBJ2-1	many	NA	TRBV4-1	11	TGCGCCAGCAGCAGTAGAGGTGAGCAGTTCTTC	CASSSRGEQFF
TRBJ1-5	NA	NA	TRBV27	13	TGTGCCAGCAGTTTATTAGGGGATCAGCCCCAGCATTTT	CASSLLGDQPQHF
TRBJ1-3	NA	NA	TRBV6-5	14	TGTGCCAGCACATCCCGGGGGGCGAGAAACACCATATATTTT	CASTSRGARNTIYF
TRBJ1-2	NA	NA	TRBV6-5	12	TGTGCCAGCAGTGGGACTGGCTATGGCTACACCTTC	CASSGTGYGYTF
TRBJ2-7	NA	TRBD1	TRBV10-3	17	TGTGCCACGAAGGGACAGGGGGCTCAAAATAACTCCTACGAGCAGTACTTC	CATKGQGAQNNSYEQYF
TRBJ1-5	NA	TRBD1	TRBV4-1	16	TGCGCCAGCCGAGAGACAGGGCTCCTAGGGAATCAGCCCCAGCATTTT	CASRETGLLGNQPQHF
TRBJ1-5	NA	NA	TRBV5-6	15	TGTGCCAGCAGCTTAGGAACAGGTCAAGGTCAGCCCCAGCATTTT	CASSLGTGQGQPQHF
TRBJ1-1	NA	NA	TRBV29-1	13	TGCAGCGTTAAACTGACACAAGACACTGAAGCTTTCTTT	CSVKLTQDTEAFF
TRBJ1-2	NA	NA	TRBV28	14	TGTGCCAGCACAGGCCAGGGACTCCTCTATGGCTACACCTTC	CASTGQGLLYGYTF
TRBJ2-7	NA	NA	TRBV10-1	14	TGCGCCAGGCTCCCAGGGCAGGGAAAAAGCGAGCAGTACTTC	CARLPGQGKSEQYF
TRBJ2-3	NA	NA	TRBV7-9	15	TGTGCCAGCAGCTTAGTGGCGGGTTTCACAGATACGCAGTATTTT	CASSLVAGFTDTQYF
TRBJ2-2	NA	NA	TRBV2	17	TGTGCCAGCAGCGGTTCCCGTTCGGGGGGCAACACCGGGGAGCTGTTTTTT	CASSGSRSGGNTGELFF
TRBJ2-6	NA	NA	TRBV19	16	TGTGCCAGTACCCTGAGGTTGGACACTGGGGCCAACGTCCTGACTTTC	CASTLRLDTGANVLTF
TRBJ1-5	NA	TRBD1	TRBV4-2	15	TGTGCCAGCAGCCACGCGGGACAGGGCGGGCAGCCCCAGCATTTT	CASSHAGQGGQPQHF
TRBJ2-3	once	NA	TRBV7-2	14	TGTGCCAGCAGCTTGGAGGGAGCACGGGGTACGCAGTATTTT	CASSLEGARGTQYF
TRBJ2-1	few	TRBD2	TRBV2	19	TGTGCCAGCAGTGGGCCCGAACTAGCGGGGGGGAACTCCTACAATGAGCAGTTCTTC	CASSGPELAGGNSYNEQFF
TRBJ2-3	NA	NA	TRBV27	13	TGTGCCAGCAGACGACAGGTAGCAGATACGCAGTATTTT	CASRRQVADTQYF
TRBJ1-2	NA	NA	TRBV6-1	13	TGTGCCAGCAGTGAAGGCAGGGGCCATGGCTACACCTTC	CASSEGRGHGYTF
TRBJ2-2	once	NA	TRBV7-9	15	TGTGCCAGCAGATCGCGGGTCACCAACACCGGGGAGCTGTTTTTT	CASRSRVTNTGELFF
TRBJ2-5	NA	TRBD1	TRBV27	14	TGTGCCAGCAGTCTGGACAGGGGGCGAGAGACCCAGTACTTC	CASSLDRGRETQYF
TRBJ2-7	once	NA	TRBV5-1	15	TGCGCCAGCAGCTTGGTGAGCGGTTCGACCTACGAGCAGTACTTC	CASSLVSGSTYEQYF
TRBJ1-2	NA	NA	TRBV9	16	TGTGCCAGCAGCGTATCCCCACATGAACCCTCGCATGGCTACACCTTC	CASSVSPHEPSHGYTF
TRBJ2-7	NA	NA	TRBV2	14	TGTGCCAGCAAGCCCTTTTTGAGCTCCTACGAGCAGTACTTC	CASKPFLSSYEQYF
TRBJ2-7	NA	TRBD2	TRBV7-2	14	TGTGCCAGCAGCTTAGGAGCGGGGGGGCTGGAGCAGTACTTC	CASSLGAGGLEQYF
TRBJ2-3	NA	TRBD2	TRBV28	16	TGTGCCAGCAGTTCTTTAGCGGGGGGCATAATTGATACGCAGTATTTT	CASSSLAGGIIDTQYF
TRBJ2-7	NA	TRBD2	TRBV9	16	TGTGCCAGCAGCGTAGCCCCTAGCGGGAGAGGATACGAGCAGTACTTC	CASSVAPSGRGYEQYF
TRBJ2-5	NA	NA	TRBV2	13	TGTGCCAGCAGTGATAGCAGCGGGGAGACCCAGTACTTC	CASSDSSGETQYF